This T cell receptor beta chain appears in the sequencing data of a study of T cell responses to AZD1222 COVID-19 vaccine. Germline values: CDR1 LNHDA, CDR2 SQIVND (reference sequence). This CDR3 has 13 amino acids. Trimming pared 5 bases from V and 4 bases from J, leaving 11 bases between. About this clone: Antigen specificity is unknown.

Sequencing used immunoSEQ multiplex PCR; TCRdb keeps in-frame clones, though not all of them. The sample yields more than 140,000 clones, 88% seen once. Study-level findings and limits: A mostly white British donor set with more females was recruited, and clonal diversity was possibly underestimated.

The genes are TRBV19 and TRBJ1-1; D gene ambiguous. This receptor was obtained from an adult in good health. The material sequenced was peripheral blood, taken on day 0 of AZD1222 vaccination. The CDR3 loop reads CASSPRWGTEAFF. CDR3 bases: TGTGCCAGTAGTCCCCGATGGGGCACTGAAGCTTTCTTT.